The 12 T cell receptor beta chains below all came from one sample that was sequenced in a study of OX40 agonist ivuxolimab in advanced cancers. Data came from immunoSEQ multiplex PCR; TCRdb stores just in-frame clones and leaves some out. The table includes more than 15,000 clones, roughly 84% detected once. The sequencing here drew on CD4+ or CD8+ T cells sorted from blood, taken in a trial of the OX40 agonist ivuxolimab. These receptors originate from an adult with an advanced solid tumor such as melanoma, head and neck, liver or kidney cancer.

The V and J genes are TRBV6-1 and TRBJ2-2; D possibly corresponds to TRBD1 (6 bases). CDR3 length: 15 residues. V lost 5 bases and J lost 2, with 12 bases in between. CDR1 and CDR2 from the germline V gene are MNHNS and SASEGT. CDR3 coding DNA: TGTGCCAGCAGTTTTCAGACAGGCAACACCGGGGAGCTGTTTTTT. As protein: CASSFQTGNTGELFF.

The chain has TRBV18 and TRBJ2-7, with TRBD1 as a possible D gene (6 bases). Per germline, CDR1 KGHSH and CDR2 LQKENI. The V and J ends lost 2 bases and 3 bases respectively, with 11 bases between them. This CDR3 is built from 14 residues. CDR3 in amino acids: CASSPEQGNYEQYF. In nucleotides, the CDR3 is TGTGCCAGCTCACCAGAACAGGGAAACTACGAGCAGTACTTC.

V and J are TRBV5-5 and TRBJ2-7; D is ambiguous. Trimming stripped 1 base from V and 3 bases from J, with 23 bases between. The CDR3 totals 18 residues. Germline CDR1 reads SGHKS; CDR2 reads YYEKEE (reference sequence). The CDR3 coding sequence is TGTGCCAGCAGCTTGCGACCCGAATACAGCTCCAATAGCTACGAGCAGTACTTC. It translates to CASSLRPEYSSNSYEQYF.

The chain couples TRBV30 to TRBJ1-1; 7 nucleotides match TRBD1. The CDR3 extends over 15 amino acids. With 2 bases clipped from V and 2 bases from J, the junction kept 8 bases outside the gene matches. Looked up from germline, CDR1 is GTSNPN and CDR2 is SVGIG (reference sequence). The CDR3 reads CAWSPNGQVNTEAFF. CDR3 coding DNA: TGTGCCTGGAGTCCTAACGGACAGGTCAACACTGAAGCTTTCTTT.

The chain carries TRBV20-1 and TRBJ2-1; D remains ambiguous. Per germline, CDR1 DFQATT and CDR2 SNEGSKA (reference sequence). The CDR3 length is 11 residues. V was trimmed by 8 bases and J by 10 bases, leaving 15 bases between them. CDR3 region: CSPTPDQEQFF. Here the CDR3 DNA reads TGCAGTCCCACCCCCGACCAGGAGCAGTTCTTC.

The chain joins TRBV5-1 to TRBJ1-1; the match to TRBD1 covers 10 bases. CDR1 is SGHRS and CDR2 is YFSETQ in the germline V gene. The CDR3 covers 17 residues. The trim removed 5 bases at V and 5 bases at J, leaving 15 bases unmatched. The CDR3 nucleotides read TGCGCCAGCAGTGCCGGGACAGGGGCTACTTGGGGTACTGAAGCTTTCTTT. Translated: CASSAGTGATWGTEAFF.

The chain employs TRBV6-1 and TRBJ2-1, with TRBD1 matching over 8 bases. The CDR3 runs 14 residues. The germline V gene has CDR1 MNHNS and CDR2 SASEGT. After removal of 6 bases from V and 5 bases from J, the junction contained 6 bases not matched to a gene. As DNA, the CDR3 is TGTGCCAGCAGACCGGGACAGGAGAACAATGAGCAGTTCTTC. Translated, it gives CASRPGQENNEQFF.

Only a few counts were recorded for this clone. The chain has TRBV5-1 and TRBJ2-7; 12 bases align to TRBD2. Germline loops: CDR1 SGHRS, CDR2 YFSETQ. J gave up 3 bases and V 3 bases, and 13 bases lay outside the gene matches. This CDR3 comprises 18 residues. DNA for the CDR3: TGCGCCAGCAGCTCACAACCACGTGGACTAGCGGGGCTCTACGAGCAGTACTTC. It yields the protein CASSSQPRGLAGLYEQYF. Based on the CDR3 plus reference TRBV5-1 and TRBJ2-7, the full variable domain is KAGVTQTPRYLIKTRGQQVTLSCSPISGHRSVSWYQQTPGQGLQFLFEYFSETQRNKGNFPGRFSGRQFSNSRSEMNVSTLELGDSALYLCASSSQPRGLAGLYEQYFGPGTRLTVT.

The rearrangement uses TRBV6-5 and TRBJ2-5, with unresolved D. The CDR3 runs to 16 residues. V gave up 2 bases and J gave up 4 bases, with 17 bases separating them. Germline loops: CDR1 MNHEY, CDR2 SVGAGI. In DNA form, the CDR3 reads TGTGCCAGCAGTTACGGGCTGTTAGACCCCACAGAGACCCAGTACTTC. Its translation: CASSYGLLDPTETQYF.

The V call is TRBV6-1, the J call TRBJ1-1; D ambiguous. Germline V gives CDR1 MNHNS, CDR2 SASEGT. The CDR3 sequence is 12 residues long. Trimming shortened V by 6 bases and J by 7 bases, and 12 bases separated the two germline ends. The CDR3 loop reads CASSNPLREAFF. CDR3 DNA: TGTGCCAGCAGCAACCCCCTCCGTGAAGCTTTCTTT.

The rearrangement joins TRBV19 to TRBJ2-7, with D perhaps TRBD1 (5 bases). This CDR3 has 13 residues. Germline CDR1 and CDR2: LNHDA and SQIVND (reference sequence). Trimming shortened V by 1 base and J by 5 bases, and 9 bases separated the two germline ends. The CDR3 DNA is TGTGCCAGTAGTATAGGGGGCGTCGACGAGCAGTACTTC. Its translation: CASSIGGVDEQYF.

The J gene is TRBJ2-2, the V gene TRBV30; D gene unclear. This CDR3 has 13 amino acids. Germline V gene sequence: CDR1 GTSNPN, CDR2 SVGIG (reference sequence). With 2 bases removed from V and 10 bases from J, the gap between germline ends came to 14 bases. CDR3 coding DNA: TGTGCCTGGAGTCCGACTGGGTACGAGGAGCTGTTTTTT. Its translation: CAWSPTGYEELFF.